This T cell receptor (beta chain) was recorded in a study of blood T cell repertoires in COVID-19. Sequenced by immunoSEQ multiplex PCR; TCRdb stores in-frame clones only, minus some. The sample lists approximately 480,000 clones; roughly 90% were seen once. In germline, CDR1 is SGHAT, CDR2 FQNNGV. The V end was cut by 2 bases, the J end by 6 bases, with 10 bases between. The CDR3 consists of 13 residues. Sequencing was carried out using PBMCs or T cells enriched from blood (not recorded which). The receptor's source is a woman aged 18-29 years who had recovered from COVID-19. This chain uses TRBV11-2 with TRBJ1-1; D unclear. CDR3 bases: TGTGCCAGCAGCTTAACGGGGAGGCCTGAAGCTTTCTTT. Residues: CASSLTGRPEAFF.